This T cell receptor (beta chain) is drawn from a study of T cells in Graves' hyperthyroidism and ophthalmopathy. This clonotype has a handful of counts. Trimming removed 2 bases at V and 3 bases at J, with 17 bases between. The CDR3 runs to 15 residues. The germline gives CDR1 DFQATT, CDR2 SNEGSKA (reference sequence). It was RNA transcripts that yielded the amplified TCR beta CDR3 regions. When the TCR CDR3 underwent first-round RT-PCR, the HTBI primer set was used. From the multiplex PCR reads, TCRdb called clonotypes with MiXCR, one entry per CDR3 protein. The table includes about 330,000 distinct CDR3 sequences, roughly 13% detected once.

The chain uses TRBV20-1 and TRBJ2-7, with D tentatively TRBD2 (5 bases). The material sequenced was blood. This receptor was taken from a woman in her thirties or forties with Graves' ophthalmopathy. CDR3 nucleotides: TGCAGTGCTAGATACCCCATGAGGAGCGGCTACGAGCAGTACTTC. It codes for CSARYPMRSGYEQYF.